This paragraph covers one T cell receptor (beta chain) sequence. The source of the sample is a study of blood T cells in healthy people across ages. Next came a second PCR, run for about 7 to 12 cycles, which used a sample-barcoded 5' primer along with a J-beta primer mix. TCRdb re-called the 5' RACE reads with MiXCR, one entry per CDR3 protein. The sample contains roughly 1.4 million distinct CDR3 sequences, approximately 63% of which appear only once. The sample was blood. This receptor was obtained from a man aged 18 to 35 in good health.

CDR3 bases: TGTGCCAGCAGCCAAGAGGAGGCTAGCGTCTCCTACGAGCAGTACTTC. Translation gives CASSQEEASVSYEQYF. The chain employs TRBV3-1 and TRBJ2-7; weak D call: TRBD2 (6 bases). This CDR3 contains 16 residues. V lost 0 bases and J 0 bases, leaving 12 bases between the germline ends. Germline CDR1 reads LGHDT; CDR2 reads YNNKEL (reference sequence).